A single sample is the source of the 27 T cell receptor beta chains below, sequenced in a study of cytomegalovirus exposure and HLA in healthy donors. Vbeta (60) and Jbeta (13) primers were used in the PCR. Libraries were prepared by immunoSEQ multiplex PCR; TCRdb keeps only in-frame clonotypes and omits some of them. The sample lists roughly 230,000 clones; about 77% were seen once. What was sequenced was PBMCs. The receptors were sampled from a boy between 10 and 17 years old in good health and CMV-seronegative.

J is TRBJ2-1 and V is TRBV4-1, with 7 bases identical to TRBD1. Trimming cost V 4 bases and J 9 bases; bases outside gene matches: 15. Germline-derived CDR1 and CDR2 are MGHRA and YSYEKL. This CDR3 contains 16 residues. CDR3 loop: CASSPYNPTGYREQFF. Written as DNA, the CDR3 is TGCGCCAGCAGCCCGTACAACCCGACAGGGTACCGTGAGCAGTTCTTC.

As DNA, the CDR3 is TGTGCCATGACCGGGGGACTCTATGGCTACACCTTC. Translating gives CAMTGGLYGYTF. V and J are TRBV2 and TRBJ1-2; maybe TRBD1 (5 bases). Per the germline V gene, CDR1 is SNHLY and CDR2 is FYNNEI. V lost 10 bases and J 4 bases, leaving 13 bases between the germline ends. CDR3 length: 12 amino acids.

The chain recombines TRBV6-5 with TRBJ2-3, with TRBD2 matching 11 bases. Germline trimming cut 5 bases from V and 8 bases from J; bases unmatched to any gene: 9. Germline CDR1 and CDR2: MNHEY and SVGAGI. The CDR3 spans 15 residues. CDR3 sequence: CASSGLAGGGGTQYF. In DNA form, the CDR3 reads TGTGCCAGCAGTGGCCTAGCGGGGGGTGGCGGTACGCAGTATTTT.

The CDR3 DNA sequence: TGTGCCAGCAGCCTATATTTCCCCCGGGAGTCTGAAGCTTTCTTT. It yields the protein CASSLYFPRESEAFF. V and J are TRBV2 and TRBJ1-1, with unresolved D. V lost 6 bases to trimming and J lost 6 bases, with 20 bases between them. The length of the CDR3 is 15 residues. CDR1 SNHLY and CDR2 FYNNEI come from the germline V gene.

CDR3 protein: CSEERDRGYNEQFF. CDR3 nucleotides: TGCAGCGAGGAACGGGACAGGGGCTACAATGAGCAGTTCTTC. This chain joins TRBV29-1 and TRBJ2-1; 10 positions agree with TRBD1. Germline V gives CDR1 SQVTM, CDR2 ANQGSEA. Trimming removed 7 bases from V and 3 bases from J; junction bases left unmatched: 6. This CDR3 has 14 amino acids.

The genes are TRBV12-5 and TRBJ2-2, with D perhaps TRBD1 (7 bases). The V end was cut by 3 bases, the J end by 3 bases, with 11 bases between. CDR3 length: 15 amino acids. CDR1 and CDR2 (germline): LGHNT, FRNRAP. As DNA, the CDR3 is TGTGCTAGTGGTTTCGGAGGGGGCGACACCGGGGAGCTGTTTTTT. Protein product: CASGFGGGDTGELFF.

As concerns this clone: This sample includes further DNA sequences coding for the same CDR3. J is TRBJ1-1 and V is TRBV5-1, with 7 bases matching TRBD1. The CDR3 loop spans 14 amino acids. The germline gives CDR1 SGHRS, CDR2 YFSETQ. V gave up 2 bases and J gave up 1 base; unmatched junction bases: 2. The CDR3 here is CASSLGGGNTEAFF. DNA for the CDR3: TGCGCCAGCAGCTTAGGGGGCGGGAACACTGAAGCTTTCTTT.

This clone was recorded once. This chain links TRBV5-4 with TRBJ2-7, with 8 bases lining up with TRBD1. V lost 0 bases to trimming and J lost 4 bases; unmatched junction nucleotides: 9. Germline assignment: CDR1 SGHNT and CDR2 YYREEE (reference sequence). The CDR3 sequence is 16 residues long. This CDR3 is CASSLGTGGLPYEQYF. In DNA form, the CDR3 reads TGTGCCAGCAGCTTGGGAACAGGGGGACTTCCTTACGAGCAGTACTTC. Filled out from reference TRBV5-4 and TRBJ2-7, the complete variable domain reads ETGVTQSPTHLIKTRGQQVTLRCSSQSGHNTVSWYQQALGQGPQFIFQYYREEENGRGNFPPRFSGLQFPNYSSELNVNALELDDSALYLCASSLGTGGLPYEQYFGPGTRLTVT.

The genes are TRBV27 and TRBJ2-3; TRBD2 aligns across 9 bases. V shed 5 bases, J shed 7 bases, and the junction held 22 bases outside the gene matches. CDR1 is MNHEY and CDR2 is SMNVEV in the germline V gene (reference sequence). The CDR3 is made up of 19 amino acids. CDR3 sequence (DNA): TGTGCCAGCAGTCCCGCTCCCTCGACTAGCGGATACCCCCGGAATACGCAGTATTTT. Encoded protein: CASSPAPSTSGYPRNTQYF.

The V and J genes are TRBV20-1 and TRBJ2-5; D ambiguous. Germline V gene data show CDR1 as DFQATT and CDR2 as SNEGSKA (reference sequence). The CDR3 runs to 11 residues. The V end lost 5 bases, the J end lost 7 bases, and 11 bases lay between the germline ends. CDR3 nucleotide sequence: TGCAGTGCTCCTTCCCTTCGGACCCAGTACTTC. The encoded protein is CSAPSLRTQYF.

This clone was detected only once. The chain couples TRBV2 to TRBJ2-7; 8 bases are a match to TRBD1. The CDR3 extends over 15 amino acids. V lost 4 bases to trimming and J lost 2 bases; unmatched junction nucleotides: 7. CDR1 and CDR2 (germline): SNHLY, FYNNEI. The CDR3 is CASSGNGQGPYEQYF. The CDR3 DNA is TGTGCCAGCAGTGGGAATGGACAGGGACCCTACGAGCAGTACTTC.

This chain connects TRBV7-9 to TRBJ1-1, with D possibly being TRBD1 (6 bases). V lost 4 bases to trimming and J lost 0 bases, with 18 bases between them. Germline V lookup: CDR1 SEHNR, CDR2 FQNEAQ (reference sequence). This CDR3 is built from 17 residues. The CDR3 sequence is CASSSGRGGHMNTEAFF. The CDR3 DNA sequence: TGTGCCAGCAGCTCGGGGAGGGGGGGACACATGAACACTGAAGCTTTCTTT.

This sequence joins TRBV13 and TRBJ1-1; D gene unclear. The germline CDR1 and CDR2 sequences are PRHDT and FYEKMQ (reference sequence). The CDR3 runs to 13 residues. V gave up 3 bases and J gave up 2 bases, with 7 bases separating them. The DNA for the CDR3 is TGTGCCAGCAGCTTCAGGACTAACACTGAAGCTTTCTTT. Protein: CASSFRTNTEAFF.

The chain carries TRBV18 and TRBJ2-1, with 10 bases that match TRBD1. The CDR3 spans 17 residues. With 3 bases clipped from V and 5 bases from J, the junction kept 10 bases outside the gene matches. Germline loops: CDR1 KGHSH, CDR2 LQKENI. In DNA form, the CDR3 reads TGTGCCAGCTCACCTATGGGACAGGGGAGTCCCCACAATGAGCAGTTCTTC. This gives the protein CASSPMGQGSPHNEQFF. The whole variable domain, remainder taken from reference TRBV18 and TRBJ2-1, is NAGVMQNPRHLVRRRGQEARLRCSPMKGHSHVYWYRQLPEEGLKFMVYLQKENIIDESGMPKERFSAEFPKEGPSILRIQQVVRGDSAAYFCASSPMGQGSPHNEQFFGPGTRLTVL.

The chain links TRBV6-5 to TRBJ2-7; TRBD1 might be the D (5 bases). Germline assignment: CDR1 MNHEY and CDR2 SVGAGI. Deletions cut 4 bases from V and 5 bases from J, with 9 bases between. The CDR3 is 12 residues long. The CDR3 spells CASSSRAHEQYF. The CDR3 DNA reads as TGTGCCAGCAGTTCCAGGGCCCACGAGCAGTACTTC.

This clone was counted only a few times. The chain combines TRBV6-4 with TRBJ1-1; 9 positions agree with TRBD1. Germline CDR1 and CDR2: MRHNA and SNTAGT. Trimming took 4 bases from V and 6 from J; bases not matched to a gene: 9. The CDR3 totals 15 residues. For the CDR3, the DNA is TGTGCCAGCAGTGCCGCCGGGACAGGGAGCGCTGAAGCTTTCTTT. It translates to CASSAAGTGSAEAFF.

J is TRBJ2-7 and V is TRBV19, with TRBD1 matching over 8 bases. The CDR3 has 14 amino acids. Germline-derived CDR1 and CDR2 are LNHDA and SQIVND (reference sequence). Trimming took 1 base from V and 5 from J; bases not matched to a gene: 4. This CDR3 is CASSIGRGQHEQYF. Here the CDR3 DNA reads TGTGCCAGTAGTATAGGCAGGGGGCAACACGAGCAGTACTTC.

This clone was found once. V gene TRBV20-1 combines with J gene TRBJ2-7; D gene uncertain. Trimming pared 3 bases from V and 5 bases from J, leaving 8 bases between. In germline, CDR1 is DFQATT, CDR2 SNEGSKA (reference sequence). The CDR3 totals 11 residues. The CDR3 bases are TGCAGTGCTAGTGAGTTTGACGAGCAGTACTTC. Translation gives CSASEFDEQYF.

J is TRBJ2-6 and V is TRBV5-1, with 7 bases fitting TRBD1. Looked up from germline, CDR1 is SGHRS and CDR2 is YFSETQ. The CDR3 contains 17 residues. V was clipped by 2 bases and J by 0 bases; unmatched bases: 5. CDR3 sequence reads: CASSFGTAGSGANVLTF. Written as DNA, the CDR3 is TGCGCCAGCAGCTTCGGGACAGCAGGCTCTGGGGCCAACGTCCTGACTTTC.

This clone was recorded only once. One end of the junction is discordant with germline, which a read error may explain. The chain carries TRBV7-9 and TRBJ2-5; no firm D call. This CDR3 contains 11 residues. CDR1 is SEHNR and CDR2 is FQNEAQ in the germline V gene (reference sequence). The CDR3 coding sequence is TGTGCCAGCAGCTTAGGCCTGATCCTAAACTTC. Translating it yields CASSLGLILNF. The entire variable domain, with the rest obtained from reference TRBV7-9 and TRBJ2-5, is as follows: DTGVSQNPRHKITKRGQNVTFRCDPISEHNRLYWYRQTLGQGPEFLTYFQNEAQLEKSRLLSDRFSAERPKGSFSTLEIQRTEQGDSAMYLCASSLGLILNFGPGTRLLVL.

This clone was detected only once. This chain links TRBV7-6 with TRBJ2-7; 10 bases are a match to TRBD1. The CDR3 contains 15 residues. The germline gives CDR1 SGHVS, CDR2 FNYEAQ. Trimming took 4 bases from V and 3 from J; bases not matched to a gene: 6. The CDR3 protein is CASSSGTGAYYEQYF. Written as DNA, the CDR3 is TGTGCCAGCAGCTCCGGGACAGGGGCCTACTACGAGCAGTACTTC.

The chain recombines TRBV5-1 with TRBJ1-3, with TRBD1 matching 7 bases. V lost 4 bases, J lost 0 bases, and 4 bases stayed unmatched. Germline CDR1 is SGHRS and CDR2 is YFSETQ. The CDR3 is 15 residues long. The DNA of the CDR3 is TGCGCCAGCAGCCAGACAGGGTCCTCTGGAAACACCATATATTTT. Translating gives CASSQTGSSGNTIYF.

The chain uses TRBV10-3 and TRBJ1-3; D call uncertain. Trimming left V 6 bases short and J 4 bases short, with 19 bases between. Germline V lookup: CDR1 ENHRY, CDR2 SYGVKD. The CDR3 is made up of 16 amino acids. CDR3 amino acids: CAIRGEGGIGGNTIYF. The CDR3 DNA is TGTGCCATCAGAGGCGAAGGAGGGATAGGAGGAAACACCATATATTTT.

The chain uses TRBV5-5 and TRBJ2-1; D unclear. Germline V gives CDR1 SGHKS, CDR2 YYEKEE (reference sequence). V was trimmed by 0 bases and J by 5 bases, leaving 6 bases between them. The CDR3 has 13 amino acids. The CDR3 loop reads CASSLGGDNEQFF. CDR3 in DNA: TGTGCCAGCAGCTTGGGTGGAGACAATGAGCAGTTCTTC. Full variable domain (outside the CDR3, taken from reference TRBV5-5 and TRBJ2-1): DAGVTQSPTHLIKTRGQQVTLRCSPISGHKSVSWYQQVLGQGPQFIFQYYEKEERGRGNFPDRFSARQFPNYSSELNVNALLLGDSALYLCASSLGGDNEQFFGPGTRLTVL.

As regards this clone: The sample carries other DNA sequences with the same CDR3. J is TRBJ1-6 and V is TRBV11-3; unclear D gene. This CDR3 is 16 amino acids long. Germline V CDR1 and CDR2: SGHNT, YENEEA. The V end lost 0 bases, the J end lost 4 bases, and 10 bases lay between the germline ends. The CDR3 is CASSLEGGLYNSPLHF. CDR3 DNA sequence: TGTGCCAGCAGCTTAGAGGGAGGGCTTTATAATTCACCCCTCCACTTT.

This clone was counted only a few times. The V and J genes are TRBV10-2 and TRBJ1-5, with TRBD1 matching over 7 bases. This CDR3 has 15 residues. CDR1 and CDR2 (germline): WSHSY, SAAADI. Losses at the gene ends were 6 bases for V and 0 bases for J; bases not matched to a gene: 5. The CDR3 loop reads CASRRGLDSNQPQHF. The CDR3 DNA follows: TGCGCCAGCAGGAGGGGGCTAGATAGCAATCAGCCCCAGCATTTT.

The chain is built from TRBV25-1 and TRBJ1-2; the D gene is possibly TRBD1 (5 bases). Germline CDR1 is MGHDK and CDR2 is SYGVNS. The CDR3 totals 14 residues. Trimming cost V 4 bases and J 8 bases, with 17 bases left between them. DNA of the CDR3: TGTGCCAGCAGTGGGTCTGGCAGGGATAGAGGCTACACCTTC. This translates into CASSGSGRDRGYTF.